The 9 T cell receptor beta chains below all came from one sample that was sequenced in a study of cytomegalovirus exposure and HLA in healthy donors. PCR employed 60 Vbeta and 13 Jbeta primers. Sequencing was performed with immunoSEQ multiplex PCR; in TCRdb, only in-frame clones are kept and a portion is missing. The data hold approximately 180,000 clones, with around 80% observed a single time. The sequenced sample consisted of PBMCs. Receptors originate from a man between 18 and 35 years old in good health and CMV-seronegative.

The CDR3 here is CASSTTGVDYGYTF. CDR3 nucleotides: TGTGCCAGCAGTACAACAGGGGTCGACTATGGCTACACCTTC. The V gene is TRBV5-6, the J gene TRBJ1-2; 7 nucleotides agree with TRBD1. After removal of 5 bases from V and 3 bases from J, the junction contained 7 bases not matched to a gene. The germline V gene has CDR1 SGHDT and CDR2 YYEEEE. This CDR3 is 14 amino acids long.

V is TRBV9 and J is TRBJ2-1, with D maybe TRBD1 (5 bases). The germline V gene encodes CDR1 SGDLS and CDR2 YYNGEE. The CDR3 contains 18 residues. V dropped 0 bases and J dropped 1 base, with 17 bases sitting between them. The CDR3 nucleotides read TGTGCCAGCAGCGTAGGGCCCCACCCAGGGTTGTCCTACAATGAGCAGTTCTTC. Translated, it gives CASSVGPHPGLSYNEQFF.

This clone was seen once. The rearrangement joins TRBV19 to TRBJ1-6, with 8 bases that match TRBD1. This CDR3 has 14 amino acids. The germline V gene encodes CDR1 LNHDA and CDR2 SQIVND (reference sequence). With V trimmed by 8 bases and J by 8 bases, 8 bases remained unmatched. CDR3 protein: CASLTGTGDSPLHF. As DNA, the CDR3 is TGTGCCAGTCTGACCGGGACAGGCGATTCACCCCTCCACTTT.

The chain carries TRBV28 and TRBJ2-5, with a weak D call TRBD1 (5 bases). The V and J ends lost 5 bases and 7 bases respectively, with 8 bases between them. CDR1 is MDHEN, CDR2 SYDVKM, per germline. This CDR3 region has 11 residues. The CDR3 loop is CASSGTGTQYF. The CDR3 nucleotides read TGTGCCAGCAGTGGAACAGGGACCCAGTACTTC.

The chain recombines TRBV30 with TRBJ1-3; 7 nucleotides line up with TRBD1. The V gene's germline CDR1 is GTSNPN and CDR2 SVGIG (reference sequence). With 4 bases clipped from V and 1 base from J, the junction kept 4 bases outside the gene matches. The CDR3 is 14 amino acids. The DNA of the CDR3 is TGTGCCTGGAACCAGGGGGTTTCTGGAAACACCATATATTTT. Its protein is CAWNQGVSGNTIYF.

The chain is built from TRBV6-6 and TRBJ2-5, with D tentatively TRBD2 (6 bases). The end of the DNA fits TRBJ2-7 better, so the J call may be wrong. The CDR3 loop spans 14 amino acids. CDR1 is MNHNY and CDR2 is SVGAGI in the germline V gene (reference sequence). CDR3 DNA: TGTGCCAGCACCCGGGACTGGGCCTCCTACGAGCAGTACTTC. It is translated as CASTRDWASYEQYF.

The chain joins TRBV5-1 to TRBJ1-2, with TRBD1 matching over 10 bases. The CDR3 length is 14 residues. V shed 4 bases and J 3 bases; nucleotides not matched to a gene: 3. Germline-derived CDR1 and CDR2 are SGHRS and YFSETQ. The DNA of the CDR3 is TGCGCCAGCAGCGATGGACAGGGGGACTATGGCTACACCTTC. Protein product: CASSDGQGDYGYTF.

This clone has just a few counts. This rearrangement joins TRBV7-9 to TRBJ1-1; D perhaps matches TRBD1 (6 bases). The V and J ends lost 7 bases and 3 bases respectively, with 12 bases between them. Germline loops: CDR1 SEHNR, CDR2 FQNEAQ (reference sequence). The CDR3 is 13 residues long. The CDR3 DNA sequence: TGTGCCAGCACCAAGGACAGTTACACTGAAGCTTTCTTT. Translating gives CASTKDSYTEAFF.

J is TRBJ1-6 and V is TRBV5-4; 8 bases agree with TRBD1. CDR1 and CDR2 from the germline V gene are SGHNT and YYREEE (reference sequence). This CDR3 has 14 residues. V lost 5 bases to trimming and J lost 6 bases; unmatched junction nucleotides: 4. CDR3 nucleotides: TGTGCCAGCAGTTTTGGACAGGGTAATTCACCCCTCCACTTT. Amino acids: CASSFGQGNSPLHF.